This is a list of T cell receptor beta chains from one sample in a study of neurological immune-mediated disorders. TCRdb processed the 5' RACE reads anew with MiXCR; each CDR3 protein has one entry. The table has 30,000 to 40,000 distinct CDR3 sequences, approximately 4.2% seen once; the top ten hold more than 2%. The material sequenced was PBMCs. The receptors were gathered from a man aged 30 to 39 with multiple sclerosis. Each CDR3 is given with its conserved first and last residue. The D gene is left open where the match is weak. Where a row states a size, it is once, few, many or the class of an expanded clone; other rows omit it.

. many TRBJ1-1 TRBV20-1 CSARDRMGPYTEAFF TGCAGTGCTAGAGATAGGATGGGGCCGTACACTGAAGCTTTCTTT
. medium-sized TRBJ1-1 TRBV4-3 CASSQDGEAREAFF TGCGCCAGCAGCCAAGATGGGGAAGCCAGAGAAGCTTTCTTT
TRBD1 many TRBJ2-7 TRBV20-1 CSALAGTGKYEQYF TGCAGTGCTCTTGCCGGGACAGGGAAGTACGAGCAGTACTTC
. many TRBJ1-4 TRBV27 CASSPRLGRSGKLFF TGTGCCAGCAGTCCTCGACTGGGCAGGTCCGGAAAACTGTTTTTT
TRBD1 many TRBJ2-7 TRBV4-3 CASSQNYRGNYEQYF TGCGCCAGCAGCCAAAACTACAGGGGCAACTACGAGCAGTACTTC
TRBD1 many TRBJ2-5 TRBV12-3/TRBV12-4 CASSSQGAGETQYF TGTGCCAGCAGTTCACAGGGGGCGGGGGAGACCCAGTACTTC
. many TRBJ2-5 TRBV3-1 CASSQDGRRETQYF TGTGCCAGCAGCCAAGACGGCCGGCGGGAGACCCAGTACTTC
TRBD2 many TRBJ2-1 TRBV20-1 CSASPSGGFSYNEQFF TGCAGTGCTAGTCCTAGCGGGGGGTTTTCCTACAATGAGCAGTTCTTC
. many TRBJ2-5 TRBV20-1 CSAGQTQETQYF TGCAGTGCAGGTCAGACTCAAGAGACCCAGTACTTC
. many TRBJ2-3 TRBV9 CASNELTTDTQYF TGTGCCAGCAACGAGCTAACCACAGATACGCAGTATTTT
TRBD2 few TRBJ2-7 TRBV7-8 CASSPPGASGGEQYF TGTGCCAGCAGCCCGCCCGGGGCTAGCGGGGGGGAGCAGTACTTC
. many TRBJ1-2 TRBV4-3 CASSQDDSVYGYTF TGCGCCAGCAGCCAAGATGACAGCGTCTATGGCTACACCTTC
. many TRBJ2-1 TRBV10-3 CAISDSRTLGEQFF TGTGCCATCAGTGACTCCCGGACCCTCGGTGAGCAGTTCTTC
TRBD1 many TRBJ1-1 TRBV14 CASSQRPVITGDNTEAFF TGTGCCAGCAGCCAAAGACCCGTAATCACAGGGGATAACACTGAAGCTTTCTTT
TRBD1 many TRBJ2-5 TRBV5-1 CASSPRTGGLETQYF TGCGCCAGCAGCCCGCGGACAGGGGGCTTGGAGACCCAGTACTTC
. many TRBJ1-5 TRBV7-8 CASSLIGANQPQHF TGTGCCAGCAGCTTAATAGGAGCAAATCAGCCCCAGCATTTT
TRBD1 many TRBJ1-1 TRBV29-1 CSVEGGAKNRGVNTEATFF TGCAGCGTTGAAGGAGGGGCTAAAAACAGGGGGGTGAACACTGAAGCTACATTCTTT
TRBD2 . TRBJ2-7 TRBV5-6 CASSFGLAAYEQYF TGTGCCAGCAGTTTCGGACTAGCGGCCTACGAGCAGTACTTC
. . TRBJ2-5 TRBV12-3/TRBV12-4 CASSLKKRETQYF TGTGCCAGCAGTTTAAAGAAGCGCGAGACCCAGTACTTC
TRBD1 . TRBJ2-5 TRBV20-1 CSAPLDREETQYF TGCAGTGCTCCTCTGGACAGGGAAGAGACCCAGTACTTC
. . TRBJ2-5 TRBV6-2/TRBV6-3 CASTGGWETQYF TGTGCCAGCACTGGAGGTTGGGAGACCCAGTACTTC
TRBD2 many TRBJ2-3 TRBV3-1 CASSQGGGSGTDTQYF TGTGCCAGCAGCCAAGGGGGAGGGTCGGGCACAGATACGCAGTATTTT
. few TRBJ2-5 TRBV15 CATSRPGRGETQYF TGTGCCACCAGCAGACCCGGGAGAGGGGAGACCCAGTACTTC
. many TRBJ1-2 TRBV10-3 CAISESVQFYGYTF TGTGCCATCAGTGAGTCGGTTCAATTCTATGGCTACACCTTC
TRBD2 many TRBJ2-1 TRBV6-1 CASRLAGVNNEQFF TGTGCCAGCAGGTTAGCGGGGGTGAACAATGAGCAGTTCTTC
TRBD1 many TRBJ1-1 TRBV6-5 CASSLNRGGTEAFF TGTGCCAGCAGTTTAAACAGGGGGGGCACTGAAGCTTTCTTT
. many TRBJ1-2 TRBV18 CASSPPKHLDGYTF TGTGCCAGCTCACCACCTAAACACCTAGATGGCTACACCTTC
. many TRBJ1-2 TRBV7-2 CASSFDGSQGGYTF TGTGCCAGCAGCTTTGACGGATCCCAGGGCGGCTACACCTTC
. many TRBJ2-5 TRBV20-1 CSALTLYGTQYF TGCAGTGCCCTGACCCTTTACGGGACCCAGTACTTC
TRBD2 few TRBJ2-2 TRBV7-3 CATGGGTNTGELFF TGTGCCACGGGCGGGGGAACGAACACCGGGGAGCTGTTTTTT
. few TRBJ1-1 TRBV14 CASSPPAGEGTEAFF TGTGCCAGCAGCCCCCCCGCTGGGGAAGGCACTGAAGCTTTCTTT
. many TRBJ2-7 TRBV25-1 CASSDYYEQYF TGTGCCAGCAGTGACTATTACGAGCAGTACTTC
. many TRBJ1-1 TRBV5-5 CASSFGFVEAFF TGTGCCAGCAGCTTTGGGTTTGTCGAAGCTTTCTTT
TRBD2 many TRBJ2-5 TRBV6-6 CASIKRGGIQETQYF TGTGCCAGCATAAAGCGGGGGGGGATCCAAGAGACCCAGTACTTC
TRBD1 many TRBJ1-4 TRBV3-1 CASSQAGTGNEKLFF TGTGCCAGCAGCCAAGCCGGGACAGGGAATGAAAAACTGTTTTTT
. many TRBJ2-5 TRBV29-1 CSVEVEPETQYF TGCAGCGTTGAAGTTGAGCCGGAGACCCAGTACTTC
TRBD1 many TRBJ2-1 TRBV6-5 CASSPRGLLRGEQFF TGTGCCAGCAGCCCCAGGGGGCTTTTACGTGGTGAGCAGTTCTTC
. many TRBJ1-1 TRBV9 CASSAAGDNLMGNTEAFF TGTGCCAGCAGCGCAGCAGGGGACAACCTTATGGGGAACACTGAAGCTTTCTTT
. many TRBJ1-2 TRBV5-4 CASSPGSGHYGYTF TGTGCCAGCTCCCCCGGCAGCGGCCATTATGGCTACACCTTC
TRBD2 many TRBJ2-2 TRBV5-1 CASSGTTNTGELFF TGCGCCAGCAGCGGGACTACCAACACCGGGGAGCTGTTTTTT
TRBD2 few TRBJ2-7 TRBV5-1 CASSRSGVSSYEQYF TGCGCCAGCAGCAGGAGCGGGGTCAGCTCCTACGAGCAGTACTTC
. many TRBJ1-5 TRBV12-3/TRBV12-4 CASSQQEYAQPQHF TGTGCCAGCAGTCAGCAGGAGTACGCGCAGCCCCAGCATTTT
. many TRBJ2-7 TRBV20-1 CSARARSYEQYF TGCAGTGCTAGAGCCAGATCCTACGAGCAGTACTTC
TRBD2 . TRBJ2-2 TRBV20-1 CSATTGTRAANTGELFF TGCAGTGCGACTACAGGGACTAGAGCTGCGAACACCGGGGAGCTGTTTTTT
. . TRBJ2-1 TRBV11-2 CASSLTGTLYNEQFF TGTGCCAGCAGCTTAACGGGTACTCTCTACAATGAGCAGTTCTTC